The subject of this entry is one TCR beta chain. What it binds is unknown. Among the donors, all were healthy bone marrow donors. Trimming pared 0 bases from V and 4 bases from J, leaving 16 bases between. CDR3 size: 17 residues. Germline V gives CDR1 MRHNA, CDR2 SNTAGT. The primer mix had 60 Vbeta and 13 Jbeta primers. Produced via immunoSEQ multiplex PCR; TCRdb's table is partial and in-frame only. The repertoire has around 200,000 clones, about four fifths of them found once; the top ten carry around 9.6%. The entry originates in a study of cytomegalovirus exposure and HLA in healthy donors. Study in general: Samples from HLA-typed donors yielded about 85 million unique TCRs in an early data release. Caucasian-associated ancestry cluster membership applied to under 85% of about 370 genotyped donors. Findings of the study overall: Earlier analysis looked at TCR beta V segments, and most were productive about 90% or about 30% of the time.

Sequenced sample: PBMCs. The chain carries TRBV6-4 and TRBJ1-5; D not certain. The receptor's source is a woman aged 45-60 years in good health and CMV-seropositive. DNA of the CDR3: TGTGCCAGCAGTGACTCGTGTTACAGTCTCGTAAATCAGCCCCAGCATTTT. This gives the protein CASSDSCYSLVNQPQHF.